A single T cell receptor beta chain is shown here with its context. Trimming removed 1 base at V and 2 bases at J, with 7 bases between. The CDR3 extends over 14 amino acids. Germline V gene lookup returns CDR1 SEHNR and CDR2 FQNEAQ (reference sequence). The data were obtained in a study of OX40 agonist ivuxolimab in advanced cancers. Study context: Administration of intravenous ivuxolimab to patients occurred every 2 weeks at 0.01 to 10 mg/kg.

Clones were sequenced by immunoSEQ multiplex PCR, and TCRdb holds only the in-frame ones, with some missing. This sample has over 50,000 clones, with over 80% found just once. The starting material was CD4+ or CD8+ T cells sorted from blood, obtained in a trial of the OX40 agonist ivuxolimab. This receptor was taken from an adult with an advanced solid tumor such as melanoma, head and neck, liver or kidney cancer. This chain joins TRBV7-9 and TRBJ2-3; D uncertain. CDR3 sequence reads: CASSLDPLTDTQYF. The CDR3 DNA follows: TGTGCCAGCAGCTTAGATCCCCTCACAGATACGCAGTATTTT.